This T cell receptor (beta chain) was profiled in a study of beta chain features in type 1 diabetes. Sequencing targeted expressed TCRB transcripts, as all isolated RNA had been reverse transcribed. The method was immunoSEQ multiplex PCR; TCRdb's version includes in-frame clones alone and lacks a portion of them. In the table there are 350,000 to 450,000 clones, around 16% of which are singletons. V lost 7 bases, J lost 1 base, and 17 bases lay in between. From germline, CDR1 is SEHNR and CDR2 FQNEAQ (reference sequence). This CDR3 spans 16 amino acids. Study-wide findings and caveats: TCRB CDR3s from Type 1 diabetes patients were moderately but significantly shorter in all four CD4+ subsets.

About this clone itself: Its antigen remains unidentified.

What was sequenced was naive CD4+ T cells from blood. This chain uses TRBV7-9 with TRBJ2-1; weak D call: TRBD2 (5 bases). This sequence originates from a woman aged 18-29 years in good health. The CDR3 spells CASTSGTLNSYNEQFF. The CDR3 bases are TGTGCCAGCACCTCGGGAACACTTAATTCCTACAATGAGCAGTTCTTC. The complete variable domain, with remaining parts taken from reference TRBV7-9 and TRBJ2-1, reads DTGVSQNPRHKITKRGQNVTFRCDPISEHNRLYWYRQTLGQGPEFLTYFQNEAQLEKSRLLSDRFSAERPKGSFSTLEIQRTEQGDSAMYLCASTSGTLNSYNEQFFGPGTRLTVL.